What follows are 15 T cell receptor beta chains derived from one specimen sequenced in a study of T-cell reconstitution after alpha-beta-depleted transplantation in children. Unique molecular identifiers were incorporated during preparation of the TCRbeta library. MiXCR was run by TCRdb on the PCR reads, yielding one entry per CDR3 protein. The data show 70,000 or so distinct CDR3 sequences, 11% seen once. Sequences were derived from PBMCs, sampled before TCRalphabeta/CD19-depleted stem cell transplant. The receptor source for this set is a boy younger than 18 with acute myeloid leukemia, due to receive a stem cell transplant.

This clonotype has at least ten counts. The CDR3 sequence is CASSRVYEQFF. The CDR3 nucleotides read TGTGCCAGCAGCCGCGTATATGAGCAGTTCTTC. The V gene is TRBV11-2, the J gene TRBJ2-1; D not resolved. The CDR3 loop spans 11 amino acids. Germline CDR1 SGHAT, CDR2 FQNNGV. Trimming took 5 bases from V and 8 from J, leaving 7 bases between them.

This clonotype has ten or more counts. The CDR3 region is CASRSRQGTSDTQYF. The CDR3 DNA sequence: TGTGCCAGCAGATCAAGGCAGGGGACATCAGATACGCAGTATTTT. The chain has TRBV27 and TRBJ2-3; perhaps TRBD1 as D (6 bases). The CDR3 runs 15 residues. With 6 bases removed from V and 4 bases from J, the gap between germline ends came to 17 bases. Germline CDR1 MNHEY, CDR2 SMNVEV (reference sequence).

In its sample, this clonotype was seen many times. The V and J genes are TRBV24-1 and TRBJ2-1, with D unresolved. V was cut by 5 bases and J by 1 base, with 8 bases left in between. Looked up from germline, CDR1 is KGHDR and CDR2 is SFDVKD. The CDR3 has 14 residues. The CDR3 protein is CATSAPVSYNEQFF. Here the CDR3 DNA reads TGTGCCACCAGTGCGCCCGTTTCCTACAATGAGCAGTTCTTC.

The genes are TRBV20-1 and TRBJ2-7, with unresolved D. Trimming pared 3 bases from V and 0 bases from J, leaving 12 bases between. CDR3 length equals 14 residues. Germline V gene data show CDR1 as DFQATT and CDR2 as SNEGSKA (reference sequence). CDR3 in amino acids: CSASRSVGSYEQYF. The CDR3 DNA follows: TGCAGTGCTAGTAGATCGGTAGGCTCCTACGAGCAGTACTTC.

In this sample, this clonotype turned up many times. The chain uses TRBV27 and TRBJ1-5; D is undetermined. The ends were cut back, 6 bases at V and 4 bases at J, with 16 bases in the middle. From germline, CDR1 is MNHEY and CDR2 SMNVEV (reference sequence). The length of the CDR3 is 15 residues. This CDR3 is CASRQNTPVNQPQHF. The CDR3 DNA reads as TGTGCCAGCAGACAAAATACCCCAGTTAATCAGCCCCAGCATTTT.

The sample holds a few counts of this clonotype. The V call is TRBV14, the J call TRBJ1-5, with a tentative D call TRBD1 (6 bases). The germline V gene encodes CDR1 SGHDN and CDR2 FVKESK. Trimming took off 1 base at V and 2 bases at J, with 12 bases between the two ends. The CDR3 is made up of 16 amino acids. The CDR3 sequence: CASSQGGASGNQPQHF. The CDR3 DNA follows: TGTGCCAGCAGCCAAGGGGGGGCTTCTGGCAATCAGCCCCAGCATTTT.

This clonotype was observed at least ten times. In DNA, the CDR3 is TGCAGCGCGGGACTAGCGGGCTTCAGCTCCTACGAGCAGTACTTC. It is translated as CSAGLAGFSSYEQYF. This rearrangement joins TRBV29-1 to TRBJ2-7, with 12 bases lining up with TRBD2. The V and J ends lost 7 bases and 0 bases, in that order; junction bases with no gene match: 7. Looked up from germline, CDR1 is SQVTM and CDR2 is ANQGSEA. The CDR3 extends over 15 amino acids.

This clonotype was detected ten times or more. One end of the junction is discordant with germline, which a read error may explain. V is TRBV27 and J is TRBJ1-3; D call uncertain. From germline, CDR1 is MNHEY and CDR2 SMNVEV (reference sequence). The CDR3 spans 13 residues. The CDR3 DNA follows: TGTGCTAGCAGCTTAGGCTCTGGAAACACCATATATTTT. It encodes CASSLGSGNTIYF.

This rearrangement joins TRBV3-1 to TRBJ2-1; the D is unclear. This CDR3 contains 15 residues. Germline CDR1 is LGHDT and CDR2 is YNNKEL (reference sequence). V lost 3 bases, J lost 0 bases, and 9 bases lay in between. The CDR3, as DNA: TGTGCCAGCAGCCAGGATGGCGGCTCCTACAATGAGCAGTTCTTC. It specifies CASSQDGGSYNEQFF.

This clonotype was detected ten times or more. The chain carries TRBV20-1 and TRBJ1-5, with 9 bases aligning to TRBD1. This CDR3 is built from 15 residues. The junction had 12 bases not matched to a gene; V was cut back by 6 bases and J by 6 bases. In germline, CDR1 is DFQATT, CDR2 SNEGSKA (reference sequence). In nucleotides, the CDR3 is TGCAGTGCGCCGGACAGGGGCGGGATGGGTCAGCCCCAGCATTTT. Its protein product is CSAPDRGGMGQPQHF.

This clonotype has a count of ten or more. The CDR3 is CASSAGLWEQFF. In DNA form, the CDR3 reads TGTGCCAGTAGTGCCGGACTATGGGAGCAGTTCTTC. V is TRBV19 and J is TRBJ2-1, with D possibly matching TRBD2 (6 bases). The CDR3 spans 12 residues. Germline V gives CDR1 LNHDA, CDR2 SQIVND (reference sequence). V gave up 5 bases and J gave up 10 bases, with 12 bases separating them.

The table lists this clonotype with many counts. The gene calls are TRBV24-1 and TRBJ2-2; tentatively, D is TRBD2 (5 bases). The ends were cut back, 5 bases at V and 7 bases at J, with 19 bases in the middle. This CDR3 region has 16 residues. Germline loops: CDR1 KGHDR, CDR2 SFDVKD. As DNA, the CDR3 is TGTGCCACCAGTGGCCCCCCCGTATCGGGGTACGGGGAGCTGTTTTTT. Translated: CATSGPPVSGYGELFF.

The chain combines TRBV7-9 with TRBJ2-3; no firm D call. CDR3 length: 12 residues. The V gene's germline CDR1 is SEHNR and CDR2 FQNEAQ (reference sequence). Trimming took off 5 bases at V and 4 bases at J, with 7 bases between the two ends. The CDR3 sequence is CASSPFPDTQYF. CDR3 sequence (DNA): TGTGCCAGCAGCCCTTTCCCAGATACGCAGTATTTT.

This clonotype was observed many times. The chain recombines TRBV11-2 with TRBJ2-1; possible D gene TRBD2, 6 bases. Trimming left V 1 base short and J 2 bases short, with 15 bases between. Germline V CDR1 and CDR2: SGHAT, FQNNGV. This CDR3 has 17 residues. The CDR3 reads CASSLGRRGRPYNEQFF. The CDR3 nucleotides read TGTGCCAGCAGCTTAGGTCGTAGAGGGAGGCCCTACAATGAGCAGTTCTTC.

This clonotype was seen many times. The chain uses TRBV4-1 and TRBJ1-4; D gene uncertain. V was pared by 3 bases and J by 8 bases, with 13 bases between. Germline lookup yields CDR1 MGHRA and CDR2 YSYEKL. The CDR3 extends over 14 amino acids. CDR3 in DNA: TGCGCCAGCAGCCACGATGGAAAAGGGGAAAAACTGTTTTTT. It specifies CASSHDGKGEKLFF.